This T cell receptor beta chain came from a study of prognosis after radiotherapy for stage I lung cancer. Study-wide context: Non-small cell lung cancer patients were all deemed medically inoperable. The patient group consisted of about a dozen men and over five women whose ages spanned about 53 to 84, median roughly 70 years. Adenocarcinomas accounted for the tumors of approximately twelve patients, and squamous cell carcinomas for those of six to eight. Progression was not significant in some 16 patients, whereas several developed distant metastases (median around seven months) after radiotherapy.

In its sample, this clonotype was seen many times. TCR beta CDR3 amplification from genomic DNA was performed by two-round multiplex PCR. Round one of PCR was performed, and it used primers specific to each TRBV and TRBJ gene. TCRdb reanalysed the multiplex PCR reads using MiXCR and keeps one entry per CDR3 protein. The repertoire includes about 30,000 distinct CDR3 sequences, around 31% of them detected once, and around 10% sits in the top ten. Germline lookup yields CDR1 MDHEN and CDR2 SYDVKM. The ends were cut back, 3 bases at V and 3 bases at J, with 11 bases in the middle. The CDR3 is 15 amino acids.

J is TRBJ2-2 and V is TRBV28, with a weak D call TRBD2 (5 bases). Material: PBMCs, obtained before or after stereotactic body radiation therapy (not recorded which). The clonotype was recovered from a donor at least 50 years old with non-small cell lung cancer. The CDR3: CASSLVLRDTGELFF. CDR3 DNA: TGTGCCAGCAGTTTGGTACTGCGGGACACCGGGGAGCTGTTTTTT.